The text below deals with one T cell receptor (beta chain). The trim removed 0 bases at V and 4 bases at J, leaving 12 bases unmatched. Germline V gene sequence: CDR1 WSHSY, CDR2 SAAADI. The CDR3 is 18 amino acids. The sample comes from a study of blood T cell repertoires in COVID-19. Background on the study: Acute-phase and convalescent COVID-19 samples originated in the United States, Italy and Spain. Nucleic acid was either cDNA or gDNA, and it came from T cells, B-cell-depleted T cells, or PBMCs.

In the original processing: Estimates of nucleated cell counts were drawn from the amplification of reference gene primers. The table came from immunoSEQ multiplex PCR; TCRdb's copy has only in-frame clones and leaves some out. The V and J calls and the clone size are those of that table, but D and trimming were determined from the DNA. The sample contains roughly 70,000 clones, more than 70% of which appear only once. The clonotype comes from a man in his sixties or seventies with acute or convalescent COVID-19. Sequencing was carried out using peripheral blood. The V and J genes are TRBV10-2 and TRBJ2-5, with 9 bases that match TRBD1. The CDR3 sequence: CASSESTRTGEVVETQYF. In DNA, the CDR3 is TGCGCCAGCAGTGAGTCGACAAGGACAGGGGAGGTAGTAGAGACCCAGTACTTC.